Sequencing of this T cell receptor (beta chain) was carried out in a study of regulatory dendritic cells for organ transplantation. The protocol was immunoSEQ multiplex PCR, while the TCRdb copy is restricted to in-frame clones and leaves out a portion. Counted here are some 9,300 clones, approximately 84% occurring once; the ten biggest clones make up roughly 2.5%. Sorted T cells were CFSE-labeled and cultured approximately five days with allogeneic regulatory or mature dendritic cells at 1:10. This clone was observed a handful of times. As yet, its antigen is unknown. Germline CDR1 and CDR2: MRHNA and SNTAGT. The germline V and J ends were trimmed by 3 bases and 0 bases, with 7 bases remaining between them. The CDR3 is 14 residues long.

Sample: memory CD4+ T cells from blood cultured with dendritic cells. Described subset: CD45RO+ memory T cells. The chain joins TRBV6-4 to TRBJ2-3; D not resolved. This TCR was recovered from a human donor in good health. The DNA for the CDR3 is TGTGCCAGCAGTGATGGTATTAGCACAGATACGCAGTATTTT. Translating gives CASSDGISTDTQYF.